The 7 T cell receptor beta chains in this list originate from one sample, sequenced in a study of technical replicates of blood from a handful of donors. The table came from immunoSEQ multiplex PCR; TCRdb's copy has only in-frame clones and leaves some out. The repertoire holds 60,000 to 80,000 clones, with more than 75% as singletons. Sequencing was done on a sample of PBMCs. The receptor set was obtained from a human donor in good health. Some clones in this sample may be carry-over from other donors' samples.

V and J are TRBV2 and TRBJ1-2; D unclear. This CDR3 spans 15 amino acids. The germline V and J ends were trimmed by 2 bases and 4 bases, with 14 bases remaining between them. Germline V gene lookup returns CDR1 SNHLY and CDR2 FYNNEI. The CDR3 sequence is CASSERNRVGYGYTF. CDR3 coding DNA: TGTGCCAGCAGTGAAAGAAACCGGGTGGGCTATGGCTACACCTTC.

The V and J genes are TRBV5-1 and TRBJ2-2; 10 bases align to TRBD2. The CDR3 covers 16 residues. CDR1 and CDR2 (germline): SGHRS, YFSETQ. V was pared by 2 bases and J by 5 bases, with 6 bases of the junction left unmatched. CDR3 amino acids: CASSFGGLASTGELFF. CDR3 DNA sequence: TGCGCCAGCAGCTTTGGGGGACTAGCGTCTACCGGGGAGCTGTTTTTT.

J is TRBJ2-1 and V is TRBV1; the D call TRBD2 from the table was never checked on the DNA. TRBV1 is given as a pseudogene. The CDR3 sequence is 16 residues long. The CDR3, as DNA: TGCACCAGCAGACTCAAAGCGGGAGTTATCTACAATGAGCAGTTCTTC. This codes for CTSRLKAGVIYNEQFF.

The rearrangement links TRBV9 to TRBJ1-6; D may be TRBD1 (5 bases). Between the trimmed V and J ends, which lost 0 bases and 6 bases, there was a span of 10 bases. Germline V gives CDR1 SGDLS, CDR2 YYNGEE. The CDR3 is made up of 15 amino acids. CDR3 sequence (DNA): TGTGCCAGCAGCGTAGAAGGGGCAGGTAATTCACCCCTCCACTTT. This encodes CASSVEGAGNSPLHF.

CDR3 loop: CASRQQGTNEKLFF. CDR3 nucleotide sequence: TGTGCCAGCCGGCAACAGGGAACTAATGAAAAACTGTTTTTT. The genes are TRBV27 and TRBJ1-4, with D maybe TRBD1 (6 bases). Germline V lookup: CDR1 MNHEY, CDR2 SMNVEV (reference sequence). The CDR3 loop spans 14 amino acids. Trimming removed 8 bases at V and 1 base at J, with 11 bases between. Filled out from reference TRBV27 and TRBJ1-4, the complete variable domain reads EAQVTQNPRYLITVTGKKLTVTCSQNMNHEYMSWYRQDPGLGLRQIYYSMNVEVTDKGDVPEGYKVSRKEKRNFPLILESPSPNQTSLYFCASRQQGTNEKLFFGSGTQLSVL.

The gene calls are TRBV7-2 and TRBJ2-1, with TRBD2 matching 7 bases. Germline CDR1 and CDR2: SGHTA and FQGNSA. This CDR3 is built from 15 residues. J was trimmed by 7 bases and V by 4 bases; bases with no gene match: 10. The CDR3 sequence: CASSSPRQGGNEQFF. Written as DNA, the CDR3 is TGTGCCAGCAGCTCCCCCCGGCAGGGAGGGAATGAGCAGTTCTTC.

The V gene is TRBV10-3, the J gene TRBJ2-1, with TRBD2 matching 11 bases. Germline CDR1 reads ENHRY; CDR2 reads SYGVKD. After removal of 6 bases from V and 7 bases from J, the junction contained 8 bases not matched to a gene. CDR3 length equals 15 residues. The CDR3 bases are TGTGCCATCAGGTTGACTAGCGGGGTCTTTAATGAGCAGTTCTTC. It codes for CAIRLTSGVFNEQFF.